This T cell receptor beta chain was observed in a study of T cells in Graves' hyperthyroidism and ophthalmopathy. Amplification of TCR beta CDR3 regions was performed using RNA transcripts as template. Researchers ran a first-round RT-PCR on the TCR CDR3 using the HTBI primer set. TCRdb re-analysed the multiplex PCR reads in MiXCR, keeping a single row per CDR3 protein. The data show roughly 570,000 distinct CDR3 sequences, about 43% seen once. Overall study findings and caveats: Most thyroid clonotypes expanded above 0.001 were also detected in blood.

The germline gives CDR1 ENHRY, CDR2 SYGVKD. This CDR3 spans 15 amino acids. On this clonotype itself: Its antigen is as yet unknown. Mismatch with germline at one junction end may stem from a read error.

The clonotype comes from an adult woman with Graves' disease, either hyperthyroidism or ophthalmopathy (not recorded which). The V and J genes are TRBV10-3 and TRBJ1-4; the match to TRBD1 covers 9 bases. The sequencing input was peripheral blood or thyroid tissue (not recorded which). The CDR3 is CASRDRDATNEKLLF. CDR3 coding DNA: TGTGCCAGCAGGGACAGGGATGCAACTAATGAAAAACTGCTTTTT.